This TCR beta chain stems from a study of blood T cell repertoires in COVID-19. At the level of the study: Collection of acute and convalescent COVID-19 samples took place in the United States, Italy and Spain. PBMCs, B-cell-depleted T cells, or T cells were the source of the cDNA or gDNA that made up the material.

Methods used by the authors: Using reference gene primer amplification, nucleated cell counts were estimated. TCRdb keeps only in-frame clones here, not all; method: immunoSEQ multiplex PCR. V, J and clone size are taken as reported in that table, and D and trimming were inferred from the DNA itself. The repertoire includes under 200,000 clones, approximately 90% of them detected once, and 0.5% to 0.6% sits in the top ten. The trim removed 1 base at V and 0 bases at J, leaving 7 bases unmatched. This CDR3 comprises 17 residues. Germline V gene lookup returns CDR1 SGHRS and CDR2 YFSETQ. The chain recombines TRBV5-1 with TRBJ2-5; 9 bases map to TRBD1. Material for sequencing was peripheral blood. The sequence derives from a man in his fifties with acute or convalescent COVID-19. The CDR3 reads CASSLKLTGGYQETQYF. CDR3 nucleotides: TGCGCCAGCAGCTTGAAGTTGACAGGGGGTTACCAAGAGACCCAGTACTTC.